The clone carrying this TCR beta chain came up many times. Its antigen is unidentified. This may come from a read error, since a much larger clone is one base off. These data come from a study of T cells after yellow fever vaccination. General study points: Contamination of FACS-sorted repertoires by abundant clonotypes from the bulk population could occur. In post-booster samples, most primary-vaccination clones reappeared (about 97% CD4, roughly 88% CD8).

TCR cDNA, made by 5'RACE template switching, carried an added universal primer site and UMIs. MiXCR, applied by TCRdb to the 5' RACE reads, yields one record per CDR3 protein. The data contain roughly 68,000 distinct CDR3 sequences, over 6.5% of them singletons. The CDR3 is 13 amino acids. The germline gives CDR1 MNHEY, CDR2 SVGEGT. V dropped 2 bases and J dropped 3 bases, with 4 bases sitting between them. The chain employs TRBV6-2 or TRBV6-3 and TRBJ2-2, with D hard to call. The sample consisted of CD8+ T cells sorted from PBMCs, taken approximately 47 days after the first yellow fever vaccination. The clonotype comes from a man aged 18 to 30 who received the YFV17D yellow fever vaccine. DNA for the CDR3: TGTGCCAGCAGTTACAGGGACACCGGGGAGCTGTTTTTT. It codes for CASSYRDTGELFF.